The 18 T cell receptor beta chains given below trace back to one sample, sequenced in a study of cytomegalovirus exposure and HLA in healthy donors. TCRdb's copy holds only in-frame clones and misses some; the assay was immunoSEQ multiplex PCR. The sample holds more than 75,000 clones, about 92% seen once. Sequenced input: PBMCs. The receptors derive from a young man in good health and CMV-seronegative.

Here the CDR3 reads CASSGVMTGYNEQFF. In DNA form, the CDR3 reads TGCGCCAGCAGCGGGGTGATGACAGGATACAATGAGCAGTTCTTC. V is TRBV5-1 and J is TRBJ2-1, with TRBD1 as a possible D gene (6 bases). The germline V and J ends were trimmed by 4 bases and 4 bases, with 15 bases remaining between them. CDR1 and CDR2 (germline): SGHRS, YFSETQ. This CDR3 is built from 15 residues.

The chain recombines TRBV9 with TRBJ1-2, with a tentative D call TRBD1 (5 bases). Germline V lookup: CDR1 SGDLS, CDR2 YYNGEE. V was shortened by 4 bases and J by 7 bases, with 8 bases between the two germline ends. CDR3 size: 11 residues. CDR3 sequence: CASSHQGGYTF. The CDR3 nucleotides are TGTGCCAGCAGCCACCAGGGTGGCTACACCTTC.

This chain joins TRBV6-1 and TRBJ1-5; 7 nucleotides align to TRBD1. V shed 3 bases, J shed 4 bases, and the junction held 3 bases outside the gene matches. This CDR3 is built from 14 residues. Germline CDR1 and CDR2: MNHNS and SASEGT. CDR3 sequence: CASSEGQLNQPQHF. CDR3 bases: TGTGCCAGCAGTGAGGGACAGCTGAATCAGCCCCAGCATTTT.

The chain is built from TRBV25-1 and TRBJ2-5; D uncertain. The length of the CDR3 is 13 residues. The ends were cut back, 5 bases at V and 4 bases at J, with 11 bases in the middle. The germline gives CDR1 MGHDK, CDR2 SYGVNS. The CDR3 DNA reads TGTGCCAGCAGTCTCCCAACGGGAGAGACCCAGTACTTC. It yields the protein CASSLPTGETQYF.

This sequence joins TRBV19 and TRBJ2-7, with 9 bases matching TRBD2. The germline V gene encodes CDR1 LNHDA and CDR2 SQIVND (reference sequence). The CDR3 has 12 amino acids. The J segment lost 4 bases and the V segment lost 6 bases, leaving 1 base of the junction unmatched. CDR3 in amino acids: CASRGLAYEQYF. Here the CDR3 DNA reads TGTGCCAGTAGGGGACTAGCATACGAGCAGTACTTC.

This sequence joins TRBV7-2 and TRBJ2-7, with 14 positions matching TRBD2. The V and J ends lost 5 bases and 6 bases, in that order; junction bases with no gene match: 9. Looked up from germline, CDR1 is SGHTA and CDR2 is FQGNSA. This CDR3 region has 16 residues. CDR3 coding DNA: TGTGCCAGCAGCCGGGGACTAGCGGGAGTAAAGCGCGAGCAGTACTTC. Encoded protein: CASSRGLAGVKREQYF. Using reference TRBV7-2 and TRBJ2-7 for the parts outside the CDR3, the full variable domain is GAGVSQSPSNKVTEKGKDVELRCDPISGHTALYWYRQSLGQGLEFLIYFQGNSAPDKSGLPSDRFSAERTGGSVSTLTIQRTQQEDSAVYLCASSRGLAGVKREQYFGPGTRLTVT.

This sequence joins TRBV29-1 and TRBJ2-1; a weak D match, TRBD1 (5 bases). V was clipped by 7 bases and J by 5 bases, with 27 bases between them. CDR3 length: 17 residues. Germline V gives CDR1 SQVTM, CDR2 ANQGSEA. This CDR3 reads CSADRRPAGRVDNEQFF. CDR3 coding DNA: TGCAGCGCCGACAGACGTCCCGCCGGTCGGGTAGACAATGAGCAGTTCTTC.

The chain recombines TRBV7-2 with TRBJ1-3; D unclear. CDR3 size: 15 residues. Germline V CDR1 and CDR2: SGHTA, FQGNSA. Between the trimmed V and J ends, which lost 1 base and 0 bases, there was a span of 7 bases. The CDR3 is CASSLVGVSGNTIYF. The DNA for the CDR3 is TGTGCCAGCAGCTTAGTGGGCGTCTCTGGAAACACCATATATTTT.

This rearrangement joins TRBV7-6 to TRBJ2-6; D gene uncertain. The CDR3 consists of 16 residues. The germline V and J ends were trimmed by 5 bases and 3 bases, with 14 bases remaining between them. Germline V gene lookup returns CDR1 SGHVS and CDR2 FNYEAQ. The CDR3 bases are TGTGCCAGCAGCGTATTCCCCAGAAGTGGGGCCAACGTCCTGACTTTC. Protein product: CASSVFPRSGANVLTF.

This clone has a single count. The rearrangement joins TRBV30 to TRBJ1-3; D not resolved. This CDR3 region has 13 residues. Germline V gives CDR1 GTSNPN, CDR2 SVGIG (reference sequence). V was cut by 2 bases and J by 7 bases, with 12 bases left in between. The CDR3 nucleotides are TGTGCCTGGAGTACCCCACACGGGAACACCATATATTTT. It codes for CAWSTPHGNTIYF. The full variable domain, completed using reference TRBV30 and TRBJ1-3, is SQTIHQWPATLVQPVGSPLSLECTVEGTSNPNLYWYRQAAGRGLQLLFYSVGIGQISSEVPQNLSASRPQDRQFILSSKKLLLSDSGFYLCAWSTPHGNTIYFGEGSWLTVV.

The rearrangement links TRBV28 to TRBJ1-5, with unresolved D. Per germline, CDR1 MDHEN and CDR2 SYDVKM. With 2 bases removed from V and 4 bases from J, the gap between germline ends came to 3 bases. This CDR3 has 12 residues. This CDR3 reads CASSLQNQPQHF. The DNA for the CDR3 is TGTGCCAGCAGTTTACAGAATCAGCCCCAGCATTTT.

The chain combines TRBV18 with TRBJ2-5; TRBD2 agrees at 7 bases. J lost 4 bases, V lost 3 bases, and 17 bases had no gene match. CDR3 length: 18 residues. From germline, CDR1 is KGHSH and CDR2 LQKENI. The CDR3 loop reads CASSPWGAGSGSPETQYF. In DNA form, the CDR3 reads TGTGCCAGCTCACCCTGGGGAGCGGGATCAGGGTCCCCAGAGACCCAGTACTTC.

The chain employs TRBV10-3 and TRBJ2-2; D gene unclear. CDR3 length equals 15 residues. Germline V CDR1 and CDR2: ENHRY, SYGVKD. V was cut by 3 bases and J by 0 bases, with 8 bases left in between. In nucleotides, the CDR3 is TGTGCCATCAGTGATAAAGCGACGAACACCGGGGAGCTGTTTTTT. Encoded protein: CAISDKATNTGELFF.

This clone was observed a handful of times. The chain recombines TRBV19 with TRBJ2-7, with 11 bases lining up with TRBD1. CDR3 length equals 16 residues. Germline CDR1 and CDR2: LNHDA and SQIVND (reference sequence). Trimming removed 5 bases from V and 4 bases from J; junction bases left unmatched: 10. CDR3 amino acids: CASSASGTGGWYEQYF. The CDR3 bases are TGTGCCAGTAGTGCCTCCGGGACAGGGGGTTGGTACGAGCAGTACTTC.

The chain employs TRBV2 and TRBJ1-2; D unclear. The germline CDR1 and CDR2 sequences are SNHLY and FYNNEI. V lost 1 base and J lost 3, with 6 bases in between. The CDR3 has 13 amino acids. For the CDR3, the DNA is TGTGCCAGCAGTGAAGGGGCAGACTATGGCTACACCTTC. This gives the protein CASSEGADYGYTF.

V usage is TRBV5-8 and J usage is TRBJ2-3, with 8 bases identical to TRBD1. V gave up 2 bases and J gave up 4 bases; unmatched junction bases: 3. The CDR3 covers 14 residues. Germline loops: CDR1 SGHTS, CDR2 YDEGEE. CDR3: CASSFSGGADTQYF. Written as DNA, the CDR3 is TGTGCCAGCAGCTTTTCAGGGGGCGCAGATACGCAGTATTTT.

With respect to this clone: The junction and the germline gene differ at one end; a read error may be behind it. V is TRBV2 and J is TRBJ2-1; 12 bases are shared with TRBD2. Per the germline V gene, CDR1 is SNHLY and CDR2 is FYNNEI. This CDR3 is 14 amino acids long. DNA for the CDR3: TGTGCCTGCAGAGTACTAGCGGGGGGCGAGGAGCAGTTCTTC. Translated: CACRVLAGGEEQFF.

The V call is TRBV18, the J call TRBJ2-3, with 7 bases that match TRBD1. This CDR3 is 14 amino acids long. Germline lookup yields CDR1 KGHSH and CDR2 LQKENI. The J segment lost 4 bases and the V segment lost 1 base, leaving 2 bases of the junction unmatched. The DNA for the CDR3 is TGTGCCAGCTCACCACAGCAGGGGGCAGATACGCAGTATTTT. Protein product: CASSPQQGADTQYF.